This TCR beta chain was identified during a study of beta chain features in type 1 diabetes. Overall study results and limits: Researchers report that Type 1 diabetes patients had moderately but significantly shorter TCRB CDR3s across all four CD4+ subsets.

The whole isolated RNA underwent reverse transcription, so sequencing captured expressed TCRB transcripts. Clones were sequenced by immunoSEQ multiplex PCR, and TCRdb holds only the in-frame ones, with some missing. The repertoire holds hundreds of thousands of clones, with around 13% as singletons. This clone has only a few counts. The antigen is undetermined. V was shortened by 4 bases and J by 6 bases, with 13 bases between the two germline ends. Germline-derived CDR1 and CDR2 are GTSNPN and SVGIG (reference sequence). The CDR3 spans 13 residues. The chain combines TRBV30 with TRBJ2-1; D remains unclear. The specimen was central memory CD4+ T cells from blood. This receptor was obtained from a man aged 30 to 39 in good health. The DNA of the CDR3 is TGTGCCTGGAACCATGGTTCTCGCAATGAGCAGTTCTTC. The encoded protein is CAWNHGSRNEQFF.